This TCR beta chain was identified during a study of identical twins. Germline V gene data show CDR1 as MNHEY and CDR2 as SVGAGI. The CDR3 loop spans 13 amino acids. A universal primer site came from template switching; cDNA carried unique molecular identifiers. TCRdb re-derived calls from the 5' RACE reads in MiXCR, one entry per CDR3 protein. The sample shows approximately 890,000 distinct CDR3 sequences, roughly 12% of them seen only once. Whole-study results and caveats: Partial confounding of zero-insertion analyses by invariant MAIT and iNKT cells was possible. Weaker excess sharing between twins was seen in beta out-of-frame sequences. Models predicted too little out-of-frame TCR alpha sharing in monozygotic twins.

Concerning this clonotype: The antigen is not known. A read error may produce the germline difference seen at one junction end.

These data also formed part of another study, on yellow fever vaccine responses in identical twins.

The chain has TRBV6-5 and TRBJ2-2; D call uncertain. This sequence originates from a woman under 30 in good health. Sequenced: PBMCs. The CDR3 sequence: CASRYTNTGELFF. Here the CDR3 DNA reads TGTGCCAGCCGTTACACGAACACCGGGGAGCTGTTTTTT.